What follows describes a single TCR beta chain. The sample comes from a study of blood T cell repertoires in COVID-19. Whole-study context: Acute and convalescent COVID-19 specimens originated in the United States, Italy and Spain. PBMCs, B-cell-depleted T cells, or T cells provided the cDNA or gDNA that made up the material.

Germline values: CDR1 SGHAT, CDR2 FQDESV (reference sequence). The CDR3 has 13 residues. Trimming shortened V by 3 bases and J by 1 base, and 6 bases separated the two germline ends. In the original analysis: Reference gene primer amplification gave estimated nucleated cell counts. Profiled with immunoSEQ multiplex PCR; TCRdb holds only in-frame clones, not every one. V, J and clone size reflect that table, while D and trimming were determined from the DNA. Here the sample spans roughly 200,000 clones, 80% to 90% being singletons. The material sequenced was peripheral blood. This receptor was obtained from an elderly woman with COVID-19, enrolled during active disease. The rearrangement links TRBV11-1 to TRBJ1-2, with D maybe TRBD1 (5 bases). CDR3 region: CASSFDSNYGYTF. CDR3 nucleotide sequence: TGTGCCAGCAGCTTTGACAGTAACTATGGCTACACCTTC.